Following are 9 T cell receptor beta chains from one sample sequenced in a study of CD8 T cells in Susac syndrome. RNA totalling roughly 0.45 to 1 ug underwent reverse transcription with random hexamers. A single record per CDR3 protein comes from TCRdb applying MiXCR to the immunoSEQ multiplex PCR reads. The table lists roughly 190,000 distinct CDR3 sequences, 90% to 95% of them singletons. Sequences were obtained from CD4+ T cells from PBMCs. The source of these receptors is a human donor in good health.

The chain has TRBV11-1 and TRBJ2-4, with 10 positions matching TRBD1. The V gene's germline CDR1 is SGHAT and CDR2 FQDESV (reference sequence). Trimming at V came to 4 bases and at J to 1 base, leaving 10 bases not matched to a gene. This CDR3 is 18 amino acids long. The chain's CDR3 is CASSSRTGGSMAKNIQYF. CDR3 sequence (DNA): TGTGCCAGCAGCTCTAGGACAGGGGGGAGTATGGCCAAAAACATTCAGTACTTC. Supplemented by reference TRBV11-1 and TRBJ2-4, the full variable domain reads EAEVAQSPRYKITEKSQAVAFWCDPISGHATLYWYRQILGQGPELLVQFQDESVVDDSQLPKDRFSAERLKGVDSTLKIQPAELGDSAMYLCASSSRTGGSMAKNIQYFGAGTRLSVL.

The chain recombines TRBV3-1 with TRBJ2-7; tentatively, D is TRBD2 (5 bases). Germline values: CDR1 LGHDT, CDR2 YNNKEL (reference sequence). V lost 7 bases and J 4 bases, leaving 14 bases between the germline ends. There are 13 residues in the CDR3. The chain's CDR3 is CASTRERSYEQYV. CDR3 sequence (DNA): TGTGCCAGCACCCGAGAGCGGTCGTACGAGCAGTACGTC.

V usage is TRBV5-6 and J usage is TRBJ2-3, with D possibly matching TRBD1 (5 bases). With 1 base removed from V and 4 bases from J, the gap between germline ends came to 7 bases. The germline V gene encodes CDR1 SGHDT and CDR2 YYEEEE. This CDR3 is built from 13 residues. The CDR3 loop reads CASSLQGPDTQYF. The CDR3 bases are TGTGCCAGCAGCTTGCAGGGCCCAGATACGCAGTATTTT.

The chain couples TRBV29-1 to TRBJ2-2; TRBD1 aligns across 8 bases. V gave up 4 bases and J gave up 6 bases; unmatched junction bases: 16. Per the germline V gene, CDR1 is SQVTM and CDR2 is ANQGSEA. The CDR3 sequence is 17 residues long. CDR3 region: CSVGGDRGQVWSGELFF. The CDR3 DNA sequence: TGCAGCGTTGGAGGCGACAGGGGTCAGGTGTGGTCCGGGGAGCTGTTTTTT.

The CDR3 is CASMRDLAGNEQFF. In DNA, the CDR3 is TGTGCCAGTATGAGGGACCTGGCTGGGAATGAGCAGTTCTTC. The rearrangement uses TRBV19 and TRBJ2-1, with D perhaps matching TRBD1 or TRBD2 (5 bases each). CDR3 length: 14 amino acids. Germline V gene lookup returns CDR1 LNHDA and CDR2 SQIVND (reference sequence). V was cut by 7 bases and J by 7 bases, with 17 bases left in between.

The chain employs TRBV12-3 or TRBV12-4 and TRBJ1-5, with 10 bases fitting TRBD1. V trimming: 3 bases; J trimming: 6 bases; junction bases outside the gene matches: 11. The CDR3 is 17 residues long. CDR3: CASSLTGGANIGQPQHF. The CDR3 bases are TGTGCCAGCAGTTTGACAGGGGGCGCAAATATAGGTCAGCCCCAGCATTTT.

This sequence joins TRBV20-1 and TRBJ2-7, with D possibly TRBD2 on 6 matching bases. Germline V lookup: CDR1 DFQATT, CDR2 SNEGSKA (reference sequence). The V end lost 0 bases, the J end lost 4 bases, and 10 bases lay between the germline ends. The CDR3 consists of 13 residues. For the CDR3, the DNA is TGCAGTGCTAGAGATCCGGGGGAATACGAGCAGTACGTC. It yields the protein CSARDPGEYEQYV.

This chain links TRBV12-5 with TRBJ2-5; 14 positions agree with TRBD2. This CDR3 region has 19 residues. Trimming took 0 bases from V and 7 from J; bases not matched to a gene: 13. Germline V gives CDR1 LGHNT, CDR2 FRNRAP. CDR3 residues: CASGLVPGTSGGEAGTQYF. The CDR3 bases are TGTGCTAGTGGTTTGGTCCCCGGGACTAGCGGGGGCGAGGCAGGGACCCAGTACTTC.

V is TRBV5-1 and J is TRBJ2-1, with 8 bases matching TRBD2. CDR1 and CDR2 (germline): SGHRS, YFSETQ. Trimming removed 3 bases from V and 3 bases from J; junction bases left unmatched: 8. The length of the CDR3 is 16 residues. The CDR3 sequence: CASSSSAGGRYNEQFF. CDR3 nucleotides: TGCGCCAGCAGCTCCTCGGCGGGGGGCCGCTACAATGAGCAGTTCTTC.